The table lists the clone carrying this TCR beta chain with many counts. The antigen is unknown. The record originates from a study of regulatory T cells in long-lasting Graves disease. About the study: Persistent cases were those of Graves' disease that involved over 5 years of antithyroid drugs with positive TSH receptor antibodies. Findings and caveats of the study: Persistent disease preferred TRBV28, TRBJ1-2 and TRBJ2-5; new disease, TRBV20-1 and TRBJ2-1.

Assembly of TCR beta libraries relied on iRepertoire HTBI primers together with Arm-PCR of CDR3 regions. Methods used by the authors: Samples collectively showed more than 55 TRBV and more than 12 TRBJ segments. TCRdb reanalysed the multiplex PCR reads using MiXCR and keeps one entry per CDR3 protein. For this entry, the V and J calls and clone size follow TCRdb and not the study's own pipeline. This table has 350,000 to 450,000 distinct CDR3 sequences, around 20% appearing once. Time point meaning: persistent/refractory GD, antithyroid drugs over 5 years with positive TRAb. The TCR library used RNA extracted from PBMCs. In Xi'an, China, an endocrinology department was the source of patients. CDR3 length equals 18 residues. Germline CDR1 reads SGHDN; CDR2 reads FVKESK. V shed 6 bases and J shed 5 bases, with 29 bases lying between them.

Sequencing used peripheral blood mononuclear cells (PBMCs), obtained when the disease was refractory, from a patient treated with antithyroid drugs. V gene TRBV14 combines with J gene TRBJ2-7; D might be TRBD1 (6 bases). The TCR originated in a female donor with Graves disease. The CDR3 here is CASSREQGRSIGWDEQYF. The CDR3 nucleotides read TGTGCCAGCAGTCGAGAACAGGGACGTAGCATTGGTTGGGACGAGCAGTACTTC.